The rows below give T cell receptor beta chains drawn from one sample of a study of blood T cell repertoires in COVID-19. Data came from immunoSEQ multiplex PCR; TCRdb stores just in-frame clones and leaves some out. The sample gives approximately 210,000 clones, around 84% of which show up once; less than 20% is in the top ten. Sequencing input: peripheral blood. These receptors came from a human donor in a cohort sampled during active COVID-19. Each CDR3 is given with its conserved first and last residue. Each record gives: clone size, D gene, J gene, V gene, CDR3 protein, CDR3 DNA. A D gene is named only where the DNA matches it firmly. Expanded clones are given a class, and other clones once, few, many or no size at all.

size: -; D: TRBD1; J: TRBJ1-5; V: TRBV7-8; CDR3: CASTHLRDRRPSSNQPQHF; DNA: TGTGCCAGCACACACCTCCGGGACAGGCGACCTTCTAGCAATCAGCCCCAGCATTTT
size: -; D: -; J: TRBJ1-1; V: TRBV5-6; CDR3: CASSWVDRGAAFF; DNA: TGTGCCAGCAGCTGGGTTGATCGGGGAGCAGCTTTCTTT
size: -; D: TRBD1; J: TRBJ1-5; V: TRBV19; CDR3: CASRTGVLNQPQHF; DNA: TGTGCCAGCCGGACAGGGGTTCTGAATCAGCCCCAGCATTTT
size: -; D: -; J: TRBJ2-1; V: TRBV5-1; CDR3: CASMTSLNYNEQFF; DNA: TGCGCCAGCATGACAAGTCTAAACTACAATGAGCAGTTCTTC
size: -; D: -; J: TRBJ2-1; V: TRBV5-1; CDR3: CASSTDSSYNEQFF; DNA: TGCGCCAGCAGCACGGACTCCTCATACAATGAGCAGTTCTTC
size: large; D: -; J: TRBJ1-1; V: TRBV7-8; CDR3: CASSPGGTEAFF; DNA: TGTGCCAGCAGCCCGGGAGGGACTGAAGCTTTCTTT
size: -; D: -; J: TRBJ2-7; V: TRBV7-2; CDR3: CASSLSAGIEQYF; DNA: TGTGCCAGCAGCTTAAGTGCAGGGATCGAGCAGTACTTC
size: -; D: -; J: TRBJ2-4; V: TRBV7-2; CDR3: CASSFVREANIQYF; DNA: TGTGCCAGCAGCTTTGTAAGGGAGGCGAACATTCAGTACTTC
size: -; D: -; J: TRBJ2-5; V: TRBV28; CDR3: CASSSIPRGGTQYF; DNA: TGTGCCAGCAGTTCCATCCCTAGAGGTGGGACCCAGTACTTC
size: -; D: TRBD2; J: TRBJ2-3; V: TRBV12-3/TRBV12-4; CDR3: CASSGTSPDTQYF; DNA: TGTGCCAGCAGTGGGACTAGCCCAGATACGCAGTATTTT
size: -; D: -; J: TRBJ1-2; V: TRBV7-9; CDR3: CASSLARGASDGYTF; DNA: TGTGCCAGCAGCTTAGCGCGGGGGGCTTCAGATGGCTACACCTTC
size: -; D: -; J: TRBJ1-1; V: TRBV6-6; CDR3: CASSGFEYSVNTEAFF; DNA: TGTGCCAGCAGTGGATTCGAGTATTCGGTGAACACTGAAGCTTTCTTT
size: -; D: TRBD1; J: TRBJ1-2; V: TRBV30; CDR3: CAWSDPLGQGRIGYTF; DNA: TGTGCCTGGAGTGACCCCCTCGGACAGGGACGAATTGGCTACACCTTC
size: -; D: TRBD1; J: TRBJ2-7; V: TRBV2; CDR3: CASFKDRGRREQYF; DNA: TGTGCCAGCTTTAAGGACAGGGGGCGTCGAGAGCAGTACTTC
size: -; D: -; J: TRBJ2-5; V: TRBV14; CDR3: CASSPSTGPQETQYF; DNA: TGTGCCAGCAGCCCCAGTACAGGGCCCCAAGAGACCCAGTACTTC
size: -; D: TRBD2; J: TRBJ2-1; V: TRBV12-5; CDR3: CASGLTVASGRFRRNEQFF; DNA: TGTGCTAGTGGTTTGACCGTCGCTAGCGGGAGGTTTAGACGCAATGAGCAGTTCTTC
size: -; D: -; J: TRBJ1-5; V: TRBV20-1; CDR3: CSASLRYSNQPQHF; DNA: TGCAGTGCTAGTCTACGGTATAGCAATCAGCCCCAGCATTTT
size: -; D: TRBD1; J: TRBJ1-6; V: TRBV27; CDR3: CASSLFVGQGVGRYNSPLHF; DNA: TGTGCCAGCAGTTTATTTGTTGGACAGGGCGTGGGGCGGTATAATTCACCCCTCCACTTT
size: -; D: -; J: TRBJ1-3; V: TRBV2; CDR3: CASSERENGNTIYF; DNA: TGTGCCAGCAGTGAACGAGAAAATGGAAACACCATATATTTT
size: -; D: TRBD1; J: TRBJ1-6; V: TRBV7-6; CDR3: CASSVRDSSSYNSPLHF; DNA: TGTGCCAGCAGCGTTAGGGACAGCAGCTCCTATAATTCACCCCTCCACTTT
size: -; D: TRBD1; J: TRBJ1-5; V: TRBV19; CDR3: CASRVTWTGISNQPQHF; DNA: TGTGCCAGTAGAGTTACTTGGACAGGAATTAGCAATCAGCCCCAGCATTTT
size: -; D: -; J: TRBJ2-6; V: TRBV29-1; CDR3: CSVDRLSGANVLTF; DNA: TGCAGCGTTGATCGACTCTCTGGGGCCAACGTCCTGACTTTC
size: -; D: -; J: TRBJ2-5; V: TRBV7-7; CDR3: CASSSMEGGYQETQYF; DNA: TGTGCTAGCAGCTCGATGGAGGGCGGCTACCAAGAGACCCAGTACTTC
size: -; D: -; J: TRBJ2-1; V: TRBV12-3/TRBV12-4; CDR3: CASRRDLLGGQFF; DNA: TGTGCCAGCAGACGGGACCTGCTCGGGGGGCAGTTCTTC
size: few; D: -; J: TRBJ1-2; V: TRBV10-1; CDR3: CASRTGAAYGYTF; DNA: TGCGCCAGCAGAACAGGAGCCGCCTATGGCTACACCTTC
size: -; D: -; J: TRBJ1-5; V: TRBV6-5; CDR3: CASGGTRPQHF; DNA: TGTGCCAGCGGGGGGACGAGGCCCCAGCATTTT
size: -; D: -; J: TRBJ1-2; V: TRBV3-1/TRBV3-2; CDR3: CASSHRGNYGYTF; DNA: TGTGCCAGCAGCCACAGGGGTAACTATGGCTACACCTTC
size: few; D: -; J: TRBJ2-2; V: TRBV7-9; CDR3: CASSFNRGTGELFF; DNA: TGTGCCAGCAGCTTTAATAGGGGCACCGGGGAGCTGTTTTTT
size: -; D: -; J: TRBJ2-3; V: TRBV9; CDR3: CASSVSPGLDTQYF; DNA: TGTGCCAGCAGCGTTTCTCCGGGACTAGATACGCAGTATTTT
size: -; D: -; J: TRBJ2-7; V: TRBV10-3; CDR3: CAISESTGESQYF; DNA: TGTGCCATCAGTGAGTCAACCGGAGAATCGCAGTACTTC
size: -; D: TRBD1; J: TRBJ1-6; V: TRBV19; CDR3: CASTVDRGLSPLHF; DNA: TGTGCCAGTACGGTGGACAGGGGGCTTTCACCCCTCCACTTT
size: -; D: -; J: TRBJ1-5; V: TRBV2; CDR3: CASTLLGGPDQPQHF; DNA: TGTGCCAGCACCCTGTTGGGGGGGCCGGATCAGCCCCAGCATTTT
size: -; D: TRBD1; J: TRBJ2-5; V: TRBV7-3; CDR3: CASSLAGGRETQYF; DNA: TGTGCCAGCAGTCTCGCAGGGGGCAGAGAGACCCAGTACTTC
size: few; D: -; J: TRBJ1-5; V: TRBV30; CDR3: CAWSVGGAAYSNQPQHF; DNA: TGTGCCTGGAGCGTCGGGGGGGCTGCTTATAGCAATCAGCCCCAGCATTTT
size: -; D: -; J: TRBJ1-3; V: TRBV10-1; CDR3: CASSPSSGNTIYF; DNA: TGCGCCAGCTCCCCGAGCTCTGGAAACACCATATATTTT
size: -; D: -; J: TRBJ1-1; V: TRBV2; CDR3: CASSEAGAGYVQAFF; DNA: TGTGCCAGCAGTGAAGCAGGGGCAGGCTATGTACAAGCTTTCTTT
size: -; D: -; J: TRBJ2-3; V: TRBV19; CDR3: CASSMGTEADTQYF; DNA: TGTGCCAGTAGTATGGGGACTGAGGCAGATACGCAGTATTTT
size: -; D: -; J: TRBJ2-7; V: TRBV25-1; CDR3: CASRGAGRSYEQYF; DNA: TGTGCCAGCAGAGGCGCGGGGCGCTCCTACGAGCAGTACTTC
size: -; D: -; J: TRBJ1-1; V: TRBV6-5; CDR3: CASTQRQGGTEAFF; DNA: TGTGCCAGCACTCAACGTCAGGGTGGGACTGAAGCTTTCTTT
size: -; D: -; J: TRBJ1-2; V: TRBV3-1/TRBV3-2; CDR3: CASSQEGGENYGYTF; DNA: TGTGCCAGCAGCCAAGAGGGAGGGGAAAACTATGGCTACACCTTC
size: -; D: -; J: TRBJ2-2; V: TRBV11-3; CDR3: CASRQFAGELFF; DNA: TGTGCCAGCAGACAGTTCGCCGGGGAGCTGTTTTTT